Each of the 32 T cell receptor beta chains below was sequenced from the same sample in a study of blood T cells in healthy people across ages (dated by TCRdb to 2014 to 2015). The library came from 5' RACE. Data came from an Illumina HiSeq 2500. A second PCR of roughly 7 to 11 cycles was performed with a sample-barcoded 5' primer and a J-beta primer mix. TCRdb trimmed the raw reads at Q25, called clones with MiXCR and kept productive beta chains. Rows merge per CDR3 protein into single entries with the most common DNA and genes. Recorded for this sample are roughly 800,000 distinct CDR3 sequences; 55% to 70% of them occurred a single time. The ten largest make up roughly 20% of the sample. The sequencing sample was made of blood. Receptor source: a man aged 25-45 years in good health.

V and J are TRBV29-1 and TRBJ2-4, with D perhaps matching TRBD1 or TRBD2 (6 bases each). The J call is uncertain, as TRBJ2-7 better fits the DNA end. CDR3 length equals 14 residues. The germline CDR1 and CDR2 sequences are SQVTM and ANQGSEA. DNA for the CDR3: TGCAGCGTTGAAGGAAAGGGGGGACCATACGAGCAGTACTTC. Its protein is CSVEGKGGPYEQYF.

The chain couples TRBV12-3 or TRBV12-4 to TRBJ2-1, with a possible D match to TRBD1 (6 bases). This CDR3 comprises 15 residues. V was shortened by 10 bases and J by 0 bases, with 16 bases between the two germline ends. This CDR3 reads CAIPAGVGSYNEQFF. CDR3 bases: TGTGCCATTCCAGCAGGGGTCGGCTCCTACAATGAGCAGTTCTTC.

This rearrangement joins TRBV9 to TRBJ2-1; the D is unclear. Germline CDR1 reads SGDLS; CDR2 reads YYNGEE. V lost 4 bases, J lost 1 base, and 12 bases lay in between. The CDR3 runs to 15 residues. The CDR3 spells CASSPWMKSYNEQFF. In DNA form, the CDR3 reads TGTGCCAGCAGCCCTTGGATGAAATCCTACAATGAGCAGTTCTTC. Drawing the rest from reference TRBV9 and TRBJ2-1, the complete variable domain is DSGVTQTPKHLITATGQRVTLRCSPRSGDLSVYWYQQSLDQGLQFLIQYYNGEERAKGNILERFSAQQFPDLHSELNLSSLELGDSALYFCASSPWMKSYNEQFFGPGTRLTVL.

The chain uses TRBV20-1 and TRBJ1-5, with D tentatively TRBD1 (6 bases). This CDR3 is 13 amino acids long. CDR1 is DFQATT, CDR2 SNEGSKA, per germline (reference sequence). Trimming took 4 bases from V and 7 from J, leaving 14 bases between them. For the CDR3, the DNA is TGCAGTGCTACAGGGGATAGTGGGCAGCCCCAGCATTTT. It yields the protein CSATGDSGQPQHF.

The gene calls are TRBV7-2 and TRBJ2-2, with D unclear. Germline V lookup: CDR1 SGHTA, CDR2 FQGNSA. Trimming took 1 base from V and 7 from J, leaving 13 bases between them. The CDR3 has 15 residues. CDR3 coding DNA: TGTGCCAGCAGCTTAGGTTTCCGGTATGACGGGGAGCTGTTTTTT. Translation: CASSLGFRYDGELFF.

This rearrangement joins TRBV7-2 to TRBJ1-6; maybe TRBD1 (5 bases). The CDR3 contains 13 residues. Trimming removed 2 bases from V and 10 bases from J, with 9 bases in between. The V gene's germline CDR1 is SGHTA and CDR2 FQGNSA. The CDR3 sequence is CASSLNWDSPLHF. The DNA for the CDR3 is TGTGCCAGCAGCTTAAACTGGGACTCACCCCTCCACTTT.

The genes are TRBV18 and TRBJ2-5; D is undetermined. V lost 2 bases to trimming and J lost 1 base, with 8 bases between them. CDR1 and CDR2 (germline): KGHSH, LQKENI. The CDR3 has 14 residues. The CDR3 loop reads CASSPALGQETQYF. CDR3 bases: TGTGCCAGCTCACCAGCCCTGGGCCAAGAGACCCAGTACTTC.

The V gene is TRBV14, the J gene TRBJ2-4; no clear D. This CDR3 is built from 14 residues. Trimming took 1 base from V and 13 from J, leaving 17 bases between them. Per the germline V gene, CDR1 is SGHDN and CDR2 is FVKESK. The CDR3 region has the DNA TGTGCCAGCAGCCAAGCCTATTTAGGCTCGGTGCAGTACTTC. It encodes CASSQAYLGSVQYF. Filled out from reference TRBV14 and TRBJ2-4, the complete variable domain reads EAGVTQFPSHSVIEKGQTVTLRCDPISGHDNLYWYRRVMGKEIKFLLHFVKESKQDESGMPNNRFLAERTGGTYSTLKVQPAELEDSGVYFCASSQAYLGSVQYFGAGTRLSVL.

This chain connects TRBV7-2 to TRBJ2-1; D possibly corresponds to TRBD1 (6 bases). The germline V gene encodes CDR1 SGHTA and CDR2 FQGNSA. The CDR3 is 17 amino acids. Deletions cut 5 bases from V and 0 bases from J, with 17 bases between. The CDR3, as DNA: TGTGCCAGCAGCAGAAAGGTCGGGACACTCTCCTACAATGAGCAGTTCTTC. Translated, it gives CASSRKVGTLSYNEQFF.

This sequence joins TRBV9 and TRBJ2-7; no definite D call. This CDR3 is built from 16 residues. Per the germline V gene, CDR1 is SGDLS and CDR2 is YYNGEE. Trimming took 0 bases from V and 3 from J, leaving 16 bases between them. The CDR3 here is CASSVDHGHRSYEQYF. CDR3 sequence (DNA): TGTGCCAGCAGCGTAGATCACGGGCACAGAAGCTACGAGCAGTACTTC. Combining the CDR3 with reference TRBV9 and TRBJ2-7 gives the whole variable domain DSGVTQTPKHLITATGQRVTLRCSPRSGDLSVYWYQQSLDQGLQFLIQYYNGEERAKGNILERFSAQQFPDLHSELNLSSLELGDSALYFCASSVDHGHRSYEQYFGPGTRLTVT.

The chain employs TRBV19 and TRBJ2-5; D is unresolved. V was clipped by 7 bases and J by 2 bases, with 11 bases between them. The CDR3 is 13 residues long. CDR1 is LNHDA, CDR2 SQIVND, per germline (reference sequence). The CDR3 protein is CASMGFSQETQYF. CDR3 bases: TGTGCCAGTATGGGGTTCTCTCAAGAGACCCAGTACTTC.

This CDR3 reads CASSYRDSSYNEQFF. As DNA, the CDR3 is TGTGCCAGCAGCTACCGGGACAGCTCCTACAATGAGCAGTTCTTC. This chain uses TRBV12-3 or TRBV12-4 with TRBJ2-1; TRBD1 matches 7 bases. Trimming cost V 6 bases and J 0 bases; bases outside gene matches: 5. This CDR3 is built from 15 residues.

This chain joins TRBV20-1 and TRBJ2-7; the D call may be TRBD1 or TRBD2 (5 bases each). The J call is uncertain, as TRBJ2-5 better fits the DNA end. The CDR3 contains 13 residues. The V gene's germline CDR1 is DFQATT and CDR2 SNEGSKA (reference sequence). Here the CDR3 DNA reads TGCAGTGCTTCTACCGGGGCCAAAGAGACCCAGTACTTC. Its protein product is CSASTGAKETQYF.

As DNA, the CDR3 is TGCGCCAGCAGCCCAGGCGGGGCAGACCTAAACACTGAAGCTTTCTTT. This translates into CASSPGGADLNTEAFF. This chain links TRBV4-1 with TRBJ1-1; weak D call: TRBD1 (5 bases). Germline V gives CDR1 MGHRA, CDR2 YSYEKL. V shed 4 bases and J shed 2 bases, with 17 bases lying between them. The CDR3 is 16 amino acids.

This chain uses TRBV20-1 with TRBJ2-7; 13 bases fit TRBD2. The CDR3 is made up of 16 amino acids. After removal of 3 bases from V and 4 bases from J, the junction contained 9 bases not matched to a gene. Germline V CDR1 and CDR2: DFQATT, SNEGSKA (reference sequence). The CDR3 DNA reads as TGCAGTGCTAGCGGGACTAGCGGGGTCGATATTTACGAGCAGTACTTC. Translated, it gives CSASGTSGVDIYEQYF.

The CDR3 DNA follows: TGTGCCAGCAGCTTAGATTGGCCGGGGGGCAACTATGGCTACACCTTC. Its translation: CASSLDWPGGNYGYTF. V usage is TRBV11-2 and J usage is TRBJ1-2; D may be TRBD1 (6 bases). Trimming stripped 0 bases from V and 2 bases from J, with 13 bases between. The CDR3 is 16 amino acids. Germline values: CDR1 SGHAT, CDR2 FQNNGV.

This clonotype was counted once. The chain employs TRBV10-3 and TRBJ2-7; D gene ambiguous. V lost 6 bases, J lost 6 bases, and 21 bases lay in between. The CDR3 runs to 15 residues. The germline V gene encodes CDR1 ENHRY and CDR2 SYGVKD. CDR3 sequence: CAIRENWIESGEQYF. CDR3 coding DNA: TGTGCCATCAGGGAGAATTGGATCGAGTCGGGCGAGCAGTACTTC.

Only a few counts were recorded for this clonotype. Written as DNA, the CDR3 is TGCGCCAGCAGCACGACGGGGGGCGTCGGCTACGAGCAGTACTTC. This gives the protein CASSTTGGVGYEQYF. The V call is TRBV5-1, the J call TRBJ2-7; a weak D match, TRBD2 (7 bases). V dropped 4 bases and J dropped 3 bases, with 17 bases sitting between them. The germline V gene has CDR1 SGHRS and CDR2 YFSETQ. The CDR3 is 15 amino acids.

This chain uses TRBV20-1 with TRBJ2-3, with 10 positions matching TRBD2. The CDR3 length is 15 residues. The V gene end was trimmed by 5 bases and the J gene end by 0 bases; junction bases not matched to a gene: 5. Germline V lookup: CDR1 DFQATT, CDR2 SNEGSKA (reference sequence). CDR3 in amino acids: CSADGTSVSTDTQYF. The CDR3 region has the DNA TGCAGTGCTGATGGGACTAGCGTTAGCACAGATACGCAGTATTTT.

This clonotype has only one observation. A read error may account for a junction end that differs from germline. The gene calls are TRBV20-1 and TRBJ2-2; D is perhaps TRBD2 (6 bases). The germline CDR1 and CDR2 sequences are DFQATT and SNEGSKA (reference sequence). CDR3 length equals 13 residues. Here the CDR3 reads CSARDLVSGGLFF. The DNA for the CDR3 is TGCAGTGCTAGAGATCTTGTATCCGGGGGGCTGTTTTTT.

The CDR3 spells CSASGDRGSPLHF. In nucleotides, the CDR3 is TGCAGTGCTAGTGGGGACAGGGGGTCACCCCTCCACTTT. This chain uses TRBV20-1 with TRBJ1-6, with TRBD1 identical over 11 bases. The CDR3 extends over 13 amino acids. CDR1 and CDR2 (germline): DFQATT, SNEGSKA (reference sequence). V lost 3 bases, J lost 10 bases, and 2 bases stayed unmatched.

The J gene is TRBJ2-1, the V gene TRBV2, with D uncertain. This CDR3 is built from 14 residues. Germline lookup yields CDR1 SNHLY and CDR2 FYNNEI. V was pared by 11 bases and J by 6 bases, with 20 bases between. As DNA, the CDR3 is TGTGCCGGATCACCGTGGCTGGTCTCCAATGAGCAGTTCTTC. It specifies CAGSPWLVSNEQFF.

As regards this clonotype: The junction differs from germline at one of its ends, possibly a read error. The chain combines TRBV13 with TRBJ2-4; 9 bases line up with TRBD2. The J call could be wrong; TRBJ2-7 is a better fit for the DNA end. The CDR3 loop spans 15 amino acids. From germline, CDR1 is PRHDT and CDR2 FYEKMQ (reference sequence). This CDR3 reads CASSLGGGALYEQYF. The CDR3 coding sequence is TGCGCCAGCAGCTTAGGCGGGGGGGCTCTCTACGAGCAGTACTTC.

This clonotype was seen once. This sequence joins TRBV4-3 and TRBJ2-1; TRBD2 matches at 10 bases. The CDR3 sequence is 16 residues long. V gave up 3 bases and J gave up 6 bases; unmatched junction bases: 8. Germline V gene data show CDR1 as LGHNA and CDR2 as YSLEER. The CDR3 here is CASSHQSGRAGNEQFF. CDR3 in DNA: TGCGCCAGCAGCCACCAAAGCGGGAGGGCCGGCAATGAGCAGTTCTTC.

CDR3 coding DNA: TGTGCCAGCAGCTCCTCCGGGACAGGGGGTAAAAAACTGTTTTTT. Translated: CASSSSGTGGKKLFF. The chain recombines TRBV7-2 with TRBJ1-4, with TRBD1 matching over 11 bases. V was clipped by 4 bases and J by 9 bases; unmatched bases: 7. CDR1 is SGHTA and CDR2 is FQGNSA in the germline V gene. CDR3 length: 15 amino acids.

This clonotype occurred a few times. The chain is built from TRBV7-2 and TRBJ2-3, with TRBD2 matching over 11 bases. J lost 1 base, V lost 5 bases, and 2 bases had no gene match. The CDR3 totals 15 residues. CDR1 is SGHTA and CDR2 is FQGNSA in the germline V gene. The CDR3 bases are TGTGCCAGCAGCCGGACTAGCGGGCGCACAGATACGCAGTATTTT. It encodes CASSRTSGRTDTQYF. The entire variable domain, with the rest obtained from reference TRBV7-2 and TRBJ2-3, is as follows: GAGVSQSPSNKVTEKGKDVELRCDPISGHTALYWYRQSLGQGLEFLIYFQGNSAPDKSGLPSDRFSAERTGGSVSTLTIQRTQQEDSAVYLCASSRTSGRTDTQYFGPGTRLTVL.

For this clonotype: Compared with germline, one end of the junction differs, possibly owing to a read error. The CDR3: CAGSLRQLQETQYF. In nucleotides, the CDR3 is TGTGCCGGCAGCCTCAGACAGCTCCAAGAGACCCAGTACTTC. This sequence joins TRBV7-2 and TRBJ2-4, with a weak D call TRBD1 (5 bases). The J call may be faulty, since TRBJ2-5 better matches the DNA end. The CDR3 length is 14 residues. The germline V gene encodes CDR1 SGHTA and CDR2 FQGNSA.

The CDR3: CASSATLRGTRRGYTF. CDR3 in DNA: TGTGCCAGCAGTGCGACCCTCAGGGGGACGAGGCGCGGCTACACCTTC. The rearrangement uses TRBV27 and TRBJ1-2; TRBD1 agrees at 7 bases. Germline CDR1 MNHEY, CDR2 SMNVEV (reference sequence). This CDR3 comprises 16 residues. V was clipped by 5 bases and J by 8 bases; unmatched bases: 17.

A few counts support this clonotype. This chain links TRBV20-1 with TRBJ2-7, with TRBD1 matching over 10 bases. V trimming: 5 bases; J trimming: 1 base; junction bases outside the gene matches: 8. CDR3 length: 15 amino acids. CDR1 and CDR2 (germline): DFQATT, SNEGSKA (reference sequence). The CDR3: CSACKGQGISYEQYF. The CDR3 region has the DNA TGCAGTGCTTGTAAGGGACAGGGGATTTCCTACGAGCAGTACTTC.

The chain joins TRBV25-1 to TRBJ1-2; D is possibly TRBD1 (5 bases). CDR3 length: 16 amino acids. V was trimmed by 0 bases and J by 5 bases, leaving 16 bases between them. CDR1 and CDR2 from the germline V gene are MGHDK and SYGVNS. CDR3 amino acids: CASSEYRPEGIYGYTF. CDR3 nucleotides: TGTGCCAGCAGTGAATATAGGCCGGAGGGGATTTATGGCTACACCTTC.

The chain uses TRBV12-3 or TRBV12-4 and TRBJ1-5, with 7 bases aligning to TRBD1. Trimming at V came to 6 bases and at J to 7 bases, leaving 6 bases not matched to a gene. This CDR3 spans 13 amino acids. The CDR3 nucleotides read TGTGCCAGCAGACAGACAGGGTTGCAGCCCCAGCATTTT. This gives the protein CASRQTGLQPQHF.

CDR3: CASSGVPTDTQYF. CDR3 sequence (DNA): TGTGCCAGCAGCGGGGTCCCCACAGATACGCAGTATTTT. The chain has TRBV7-3 and TRBJ2-3, with D unresolved. Looked up from germline, CDR1 is SGHTA and CDR2 is FQGTGA. Trimming cost V 5 bases and J 2 bases, with 8 bases left between them. The CDR3 length is 13 residues.